This is a list of T cell receptor beta chains from one sample in a study of CD8+ T cells in alopecia areata. Here immunoSEQ multiplex PCR was the method, and the copy in TCRdb shows in-frame clones only, minus some. Among approximately 150,000 clones, approximately 65% were seen once, and the ten largest hold 35% to 40%. What was sequenced was CD8+ T cells sorted from blood. The receptors derive from a human donor in good health. Both conserved end residues are part of each CDR3. Fields, in order: CDR3 DNA, CDR3 protein, clone size, D gene, CDR3 length, V gene, J gene. A D gene is named only where the DNA matches it firmly. Clone size is stated in some rows and not others, as once, few, many or a class when expanded.

cdr3_nt: TGTGCCGGAGGTGGGGTCTCCTACGAGCAGTACTTC
cdr3_aa: CAGGGVSYEQYF
clone_size: .
d_call: .
cdr3_length: 12
v_call: TRBV7-9
j_call: TRBJ2-7

cdr3_nt: TGCAGCGTTGTAGGCCGCGGCGGCTACACCTTC
cdr3_aa: CSVVGRGGYTF
clone_size: once
d_call: .
cdr3_length: 11
v_call: TRBV29-1
j_call: TRBJ1-2

cdr3_nt: TGTGCCAGCGCGGGACAGGAGGATAGCGAGACCCAGTACTTC
cdr3_aa: CASAGQEDSETQYF
clone_size: .
d_call: TRBD1
cdr3_length: 14
v_call: TRBV6-5
j_call: TRBJ2-5

cdr3_nt: TGTGCCAGCCTTCTTAGTGGGGCCAACGTCCTGACTTTC
cdr3_aa: CASLLSGANVLTF
clone_size: .
d_call: .
cdr3_length: 13
v_call: TRBV4-2
j_call: TRBJ2-6

cdr3_nt: TGTGCCAGTAGTATAGGGGGGGCTACCCAGTACTTC
cdr3_aa: CASSIGGATQYF
clone_size: once
d_call: .
cdr3_length: 12
v_call: TRBV19
j_call: TRBJ2-5

cdr3_nt: TGTGCCACCCCCCCTGGGCGAGCCTCAGATACGCAGTATTTT
cdr3_aa: CATPPGRASDTQYF
clone_size: few
d_call: .
cdr3_length: 14
v_call: TRBV19
j_call: TRBJ2-3

cdr3_nt: TGTGCCAGCAGCCAGCAGTACTTC
cdr3_aa: CASSQQYF
clone_size: few
d_call: .
cdr3_length: 8
v_call: TRBV21-1
j_call: TRBJ2-7

cdr3_nt: TGTGCCAGCAGCTTAGCTGGACAGGTACATGATGAGCAGTTCTTC
cdr3_aa: CASSLAGQVHDEQFF
clone_size: once
d_call: TRBD1
cdr3_length: 15
v_call: TRBV7-9
j_call: TRBJ2-1

cdr3_nt: TGTGCCTGGGGTAAGGGGGCTCGCACTGAAGCTTTCTTT
cdr3_aa: CAWGKGARTEAFF
clone_size: .
d_call: TRBD1
cdr3_length: 13
v_call: TRBV30
j_call: TRBJ1-1

cdr3_nt: TGTGCCAGCAGCTCAGGGGGCCTCCAAGAGACCCAGTACTTC
cdr3_aa: CASSSGGLQETQYF
clone_size: .
d_call: TRBD1
cdr3_length: 14
v_call: TRBV7-9
j_call: TRBJ2-5

cdr3_nt: TGTGCCAGTAGTATGGGGACAGGAACTGAAGCTTTCTTT
cdr3_aa: CASSMGTGTEAFF
clone_size: .
d_call: TRBD1
cdr3_length: 13
v_call: TRBV19
j_call: TRBJ1-1

cdr3_nt: TGCGCCAGCAGCCAAGGCATCTACAATGAGCAGTTCTTC
cdr3_aa: CASSQGIYNEQFF
clone_size: .
d_call: .
cdr3_length: 13
v_call: TRBV4-1
j_call: TRBJ2-1

cdr3_nt: TGTGCCAGCAGCTTCAATACCTACGCCCCTCTAGACTTC
cdr3_aa: CASSFNTYAPLDF
clone_size: .
d_call: .
cdr3_length: 13
v_call: TRBV7-9
j_call: TRBJ2-7

cdr3_nt: TGTGCCAGCAGCTTAATGGATTCTGGGGCCAACGTCCTGACTTTC
cdr3_aa: CASSLMDSGANVLTF
clone_size: .
d_call: .
cdr3_length: 15
v_call: TRBV7-9
j_call: TRBJ2-6

cdr3_nt: TGTGCCAGCAGCATCTACAGGGATTCCAATGAAAAACTGTTTTTT
cdr3_aa: CASSIYRDSNEKLFF
clone_size: .
d_call: .
cdr3_length: 15
v_call: TRBV9
j_call: TRBJ1-4